This TCR beta chain was recovered during a study of STAT3 mutations in large granular lymphocyte leukemia. Overall study: Among longitudinally sequenced T-LGLL patients, roughly half had canonical activating STAT3 mutations detected. Under 50% of treated T-LGLL patients showed hematologic response to immunosuppression.

Findings of the study overall: Variable sampling intervals and differing treatment regimens complicated linking therapy response to TCR clonal burden changes. In several patients, dominant TCR clone burden exceeded STAT3 mutant burden. Every T-cell large granular lymphocyte leukemia patient had at least one immunodominant TCR beta clonotype.

Germline V gene sequence: CDR1 KGHSH, CDR2 LQKENI. This CDR3 is built from 14 residues. Trimming cost V 3 bases and J 3 bases, with 9 bases left between them. Produced via immunoSEQ multiplex PCR; TCRdb's table is partial and in-frame only. The sample holds roughly 29,000 clones, 60% to 85% seen once. For this clone: Antigen unknown. The identical CDR3 is also encoded by other nucleotide sequences in the sample.

This TCR was recovered from a woman between 50 and 59 years old with T-cell large granular lymphocyte leukemia. Some clones in this sample may be carry-over from other donors' samples. Sequencing was done on a sample of peripheral blood mononuclear cells. This rearrangement joins TRBV18 to TRBJ2-1; D is unclear. DNA for the CDR3: TGTGCCAGCTCACCTCAAGGCGGCTACAATGAGCAGTTCTTC. Translation gives CASSPQGGYNEQFF.